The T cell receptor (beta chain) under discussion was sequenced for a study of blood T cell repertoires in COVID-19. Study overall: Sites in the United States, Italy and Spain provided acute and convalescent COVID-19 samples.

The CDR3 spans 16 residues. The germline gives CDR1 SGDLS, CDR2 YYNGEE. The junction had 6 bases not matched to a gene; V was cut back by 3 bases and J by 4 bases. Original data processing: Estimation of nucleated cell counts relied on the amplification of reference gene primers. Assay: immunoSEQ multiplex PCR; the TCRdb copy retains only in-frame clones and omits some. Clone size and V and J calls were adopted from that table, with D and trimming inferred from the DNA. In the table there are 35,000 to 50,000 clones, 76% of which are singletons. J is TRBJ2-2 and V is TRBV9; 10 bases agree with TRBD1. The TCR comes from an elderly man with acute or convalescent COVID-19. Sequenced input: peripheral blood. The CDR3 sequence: CASSAWGTGATGELFF. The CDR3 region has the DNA TGTGCCAGCAGCGCTTGGGGGACAGGGGCCACCGGGGAGCTGTTTTTT. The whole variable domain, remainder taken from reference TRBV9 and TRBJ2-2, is DSGVTQTPKHLITATGQRVTLRCSPRSGDLSVYWYQQSLDQGLQFLIQYYNGEERAKGNILERFSAQQFPDLHSELNLSSLELGDSALYFCASSAWGTGATGELFFGEGSRLTVL.